This entry concerns a single T cell receptor (beta chain). The data belong to a study of CD8 T cells in Susac syndrome. Random hexamers primed reverse transcription of roughly 0.45 to 1 ug RNA. MiXCR, applied by TCRdb to the immunoSEQ multiplex PCR reads, yields one record per CDR3 protein. In the table there are approximately 70,000 distinct CDR3 sequences, 96% of which are singletons. Sequenced input: CD4+ T cells from PBMCs. The sequence was collected from a human donor with multiple sclerosis.

The CDR3 bases are TGCAGTGCTGGACGACGAGAGACCCAGTACTTC. Translating it yields CSAGRRETQYF. J is TRBJ2-5 and V is TRBV20-1; D ambiguous. From germline, CDR1 is DFQATT and CDR2 SNEGSKA (reference sequence). The CDR3 sequence is 11 residues long. Trimming stripped 5 bases from V and 4 bases from J, with 8 bases between.